The clone carrying this T cell receptor beta chain was picked up many times. Its antigen is not known. Amplification yielded TCR beta CDR3 regions, with RNA transcripts as the source. The primer set for the first-round RT-PCR of the TCR CDR3 was HTBI. TCRdb passed the multiplex PCR reads through MiXCR, listing each CDR3 protein once. The data contain 300,000 to 350,000 distinct CDR3 sequences, roughly 20% of them seen just once; the ten biggest clones take up under 55%. Diagnostic assessment was based on clinical symptoms, serum thyroxine and TRAb, thyroid ultrasound and orbital computed tomography. The length of the CDR3 is 12 residues. Trimming left V 9 bases short and J 4 bases short, with 9 bases between. The germline gives CDR1 SGHAT, CDR2 FQNNGV. The data derive from a study of T cells in Graves' hyperthyroidism and ophthalmopathy. About the research overall: Peripheral blood was collected at initial diagnosis, before any treatment.

General observations from the study: Most thyroid clonotypes expanded above 0.001 appeared in blood too.

The chain has TRBV11-2 and TRBJ2-2; D gene ambiguous. The specimen sequenced was blood. This clonotype originated in a woman aged 45-59 years with Graves' hyperthyroidism. The CDR3 DNA follows: TGTGCCAGGGAAGCTATCACCGGGGAGCTGTTTTTT. It translates to CAREAITGELFF. The full variable domain, its missing parts supplied by reference TRBV11-2 and TRBJ2-2, is EAGVAQSPRYKIIEKRQSVAFWCNPISGHATLYWYQQILGQGPKLLIQFQNNGVVDDSQLPKDRFSAERLKGVDSTLKIQPAKLEDSAVYLCAREAITGELFFGEGSRLTVL.